This note documents a single T cell receptor beta chain sequence. Antigen unknown. The sample is drawn from a study of PD-1 blockade in classical Hodgkin lymphoma. Points from the study as a whole: Lower baseline TCR diversity was reported for newly diagnosed patients than for healthy donors. CD4+ TCR diversity climbed significantly by C4D1, unlike CD8+ TCR diversity.

TCRdb's table, derived via immunoSEQ multiplex PCR, lists solely in-frame clones and lacks some. Of some 17,000 clones detected, about 68% appear once; the ten largest clones hold around 2.4%. Germline-derived CDR1 and CDR2 are KGHSH and LQKENI. The CDR3 has 15 residues. Trimming removed 1 base at V and 3 bases at J, with 11 bases between. Time point of the sample: cycle 4 day 1 (C4D1), after 6 weeks of nivolumab. After autologous stem cell transplantation all patients relapsed, and prior brentuximab vedotin exposure differed between cohorts. Using magnetic negative selection, the CD4+ T cells were separated out of thawed PBMCs. Patients had relapsed/refractory classical Hodgkin lymphoma with complete response, partial response or progressive disease as best response.

V usage is TRBV18 and J usage is TRBJ2-3, with D possibly matching TRBD1 (5 bases). The source was CD4+ T cells from blood, collected before the fourth cycle of nivolumab. This sequence was found in a human donor with classical Hodgkin lymphoma. CDR3 residues: CASSPQNAGTDTQYF. The CDR3 coding sequence is TGTGCCAGCTCACCACAGAATGCAGGGACAGATACGCAGTATTTT. The full variable domain, rest sourced from reference TRBV18 and TRBJ2-3, is NAGVMQNPRHLVRRRGQEARLRCSPMKGHSHVYWYRQLPEEGLKFMVYLQKENIIDESGMPKERFSAEFPKEGPSILRIQQVVRGDSAAYFCASSPQNAGTDTQYFGPGTRLTVL.